This TCR beta chain came from a study of shared clonotypes between healthy human individuals. Study-wide background: Each donor contributed plates that comprised three CD4 naive, three CD4 memory, two CD8 naive and one CD8 memory.

About this clone: Its antigen is unknown.

The CDR3 loop spans 15 amino acids. Per the germline V gene, CDR1 is LNHNV and CDR2 is YYDKDF (reference sequence). The ends were cut back, 5 bases at V and 5 bases at J, with 19 bases in the middle. Points from the study as a whole: Exclusively blood specimens were collected; tissue repertoires likely differ. Naive subsets generally exceeded memory subsets in estimated richness.

Deep was the level used in running the assay. The method was immunoSEQ multiplex PCR; TCRdb's version includes in-frame clones alone and lacks a portion of them. The sample lists 2 million to 2.5 million clones; roughly 91% were seen once. It was CD45RO-negative cells, positively selected for CCR7, that made up naive CD8 cells, with terminally differentiated effector memory CD45RA+ cells excluded. The V call is TRBV15, the J call TRBJ2-7, with a weak D call TRBD1 (5 bases). The sample was naive CD8+ T cells from PBMCs. The receptor's source is a man aged 18 to 30 in good health. Some clones in this sample may be carry-over from other donors' samples. CDR3 region: CATSRNRGSANEQYF. CDR3 sequence (DNA): TGTGCCACCAGCCGGAATAGGGGAAGCGCAAACGAGCAGTACTTC. The complete variable domain, with remaining parts taken from reference TRBV15 and TRBJ2-7, reads DAMVIQNPRYQVTQFGKPVTLSCSQTLNHNVMYWYQQKSSQAPKLLFHYYDKDFNNEADTPDNFQSRRPNTSFCFLDIRSPGLGDTAMYLCATSRNRGSANEQYFGPGTRLTVT.